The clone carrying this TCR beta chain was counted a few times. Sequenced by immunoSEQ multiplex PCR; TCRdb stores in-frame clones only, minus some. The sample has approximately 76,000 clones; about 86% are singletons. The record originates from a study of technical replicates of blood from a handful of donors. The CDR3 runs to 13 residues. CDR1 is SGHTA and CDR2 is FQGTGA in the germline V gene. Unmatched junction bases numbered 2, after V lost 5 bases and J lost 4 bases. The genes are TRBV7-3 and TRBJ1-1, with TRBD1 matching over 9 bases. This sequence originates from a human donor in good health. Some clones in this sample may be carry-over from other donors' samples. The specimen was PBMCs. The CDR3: CASSTTGGTEAFF. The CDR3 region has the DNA TGTGCCAGCAGCACGACAGGGGGCACTGAAGCTTTCTTT.